A selection of T cell receptor beta chains follows, all from one sample in a study of blood T cell repertoires in COVID-19. The repertoire was sequenced with immunoSEQ multiplex PCR; TCRdb's copy has only in-frame clones and lacks some. The sample lists some 96,000 clones; 75% to 90% were seen once. Sequencing was performed on peripheral blood. The receptors were gathered from a man older than 75 with acute or convalescent COVID-19. Each CDR3 is given with its conserved first and last residue. The order of the fields is D gene, clone size, V gene, J gene, CDR3 DNA, CDR3 protein. D genes are given only for firm matches. Only some rows state a clone size, as once, few, many or a class for expanded clones.

NA	few	TRBV12-3/TRBV12-4	TRBJ1-1	TGTGCCAGCAGTTTGAGGAGGACTGAAGCTTTCTTT	CASSLRRTEAFF
TRBD1	NA	TRBV28	TRBJ1-4	TGTGCCAGCAGTTCGGGTGGGACAGGGGGGGAAAAACTGTTTTTT	CASSSGGTGGEKLFF
TRBD1	few	TRBV27	TRBJ1-2	TGTGCCAGCAGTACCGGGACAGCTTATGGCTACACCTTC	CASSTGTAYGYTF
NA	NA	TRBV28	TRBJ1-2	TGTGCCAGCGTCGGAAACAGAGATCTTGCCTTC	CASVGNRDLAF
TRBD1	few	TRBV27	TRBJ2-7	TGTGCCAGCAGTCCAAACAACCCCGGACAGGGGAGCCACGAGCAGTACTTC	CASSPNNPGQGSHEQYF
TRBD2	NA	TRBV7-7	TRBJ2-2	TGTGCTAGCAGCTTAGTAGTAGCGGGAGGCGGGGAGCTGTTTTTT	CASSLVVAGGGELFF
NA	NA	TRBV6-5	TRBJ1-1	TGTGCCAGCAGTTACTCTCCAGGGAACACTGAAGCTTTCTTT	CASSYSPGNTEAFF
NA	NA	TRBV24-1	TRBJ2-1	TGTGCCACCAGTGATAGATACAGGGAGAATGAGCAGTTCTTC	CATSDRYRENEQFF
NA	NA	TRBV9	TRBJ2-3	TGTGCCAGCAGCGTAGGGCAGGGGAAGGGCACAGATACGCAGTATTTT	CASSVGQGKGTDTQYF
TRBD2	NA	TRBV27	TRBJ2-1	TGTGCCAGCACGACTAGCGGGAGGGTCAATGAGCAGTTCTTC	CASTTSGRVNEQFF
TRBD2	NA	TRBV27	TRBJ2-1	TGTGCCAGCAGACTGGGGGGGAGCTCCTACAATGAGCAGTTCTTC	CASRLGGSSYNEQFF
NA	NA	TRBV4-1	TRBJ1-2	TGCGCCAGCAGCCCCACACTCGTTCCTAGTTATGGCTACACCTTC	CASSPTLVPSYGYTF
TRBD2	few	TRBV4-3	TRBJ2-7	TGCGCCAGCAGCCAAGAAGGGAGGGGCCCAGGAGTAGAGCAGTACTTC	CASSQEGRGPGVEQYF
NA	NA	TRBV7-9	TRBJ2-3	TGTGCCAGCAGCTTATACGGAGTGGGTTTTTGGAGCACAGATACGCAGTATTTT	CASSLYGVGFWSTDTQYF
NA	NA	TRBV2	TRBJ2-5	TGTGCCAGCAGTGATGGGGGGACCAGACCAGAGACCCAGTACTTC	CASSDGGTRPETQYF
TRBD1	NA	TRBV5-5	TRBJ2-3	TGTGCCAGCAGCGGCACCCGACAGGGGGCAGATACGCAGTATTTT	CASSGTRQGADTQYF
TRBD1	NA	TRBV6-6	TRBJ2-7	TGTGCCAGCAGTCGGACAGGGGGAGCCTACGAGCAGTACTTC	CASSRTGGAYEQYF
TRBD2	NA	TRBV6-6	TRBJ2-5	TGTGCCAGCAGTCGACTAGCGGGAGCGCTTAGGGAGACCCAGTACTTC	CASSRLAGALRETQYF
TRBD1	NA	TRBV28	TRBJ1-2	TGTGCCAGCACAAAAGCCCAGGGGACAGGTCTTGAGGGCTACACCTTC	CASTKAQGTGLEGYTF
NA	NA	TRBV28	TRBJ1-6	TGTGCCAGCAGTGAGGGGGATTCACCCCTCCACTTT	CASSEGDSPLHF
TRBD1	NA	TRBV19	TRBJ1-6	TGTGCCAGTAGGGGGACAGGCTATAATTCACCCCTCCACTTT	CASRGTGYNSPLHF
TRBD1	NA	TRBV7-8	TRBJ2-1	TGTGCCAGCAGCTACCTACAGGGGCGGGACAATGAGCAGTTCTTC	CASSYLQGRDNEQFF
TRBD2	NA	TRBV7-9	TRBJ2-3	TGTGCCAGCAGCTCCACCTTAGCGGGAGTGGCAGATACGCAGTATTTT	CASSSTLAGVADTQYF
TRBD1	NA	TRBV11-2	TRBJ2-7	TGTGCCAGCAGCTTATCTGGACAGGGGAGGTACGAGCAGTACTTC	CASSLSGQGRYEQYF
TRBD2	NA	TRBV6-2/TRBV6-3	TRBJ2-2	TGTGCCAGCAGCTGTTCGGGACTAGCGGAAAACACCGGGGAGCTGTTTTTT	CASSCSGLAENTGELFF
TRBD2	NA	TRBV24-1	TRBJ2-3	TGTGCCACCAGTGATTTAACTAGCGGGGGGGGCACAGATACGCAGTATTTT	CATSDLTSGGGTDTQYF
TRBD2	NA	TRBV4-3	TRBJ2-7	TGCGCCAGCAGCCGAGGGACTAGCGGATTCTACGAGCAGTACTTC	CASSRGTSGFYEQYF
TRBD1	NA	TRBV6-2/TRBV6-3	TRBJ1-1	TGTGCCAGCAGCCCGGGACAGGGGAACACTGAAGCTTTCTTT	CASSPGQGNTEAFF